The source of this T cell receptor beta chain is a study of cytomegalovirus exposure and HLA in healthy donors. Findings and caveats of the study: High specificity and sensitivity for cytomegalovirus status were reported for the classifier. The listing of 150 to 200 TCR beta chains classed them as cytomegalovirus-associated.

V shed 3 bases and J shed 3 bases, with 11 bases lying between them. Per germline, CDR1 MRHNA and CDR2 SNTAGT. The CDR3 is 15 residues long. This table comes from immunoSEQ multiplex PCR, and its TCRdb copy is limited to in-frame clones, with some not included. The table shows tens of thousands of clones, with roughly nine tenths occurring only once. The sample holds a few counts of this clone. The antigen is undetermined. V gene TRBV6-4 combines with J gene TRBJ2-2, with D unclear. This clonotype originated in a man between 18 and 35 years old in good health and CMV-seronegative. Sequenced: PBMCs. The CDR3 spells CASSEQVSDTGELFF. The CDR3 DNA is TGTGCCAGCAGTGAGCAGGTTTCAGACACCGGGGAGCTGTTTTTT.